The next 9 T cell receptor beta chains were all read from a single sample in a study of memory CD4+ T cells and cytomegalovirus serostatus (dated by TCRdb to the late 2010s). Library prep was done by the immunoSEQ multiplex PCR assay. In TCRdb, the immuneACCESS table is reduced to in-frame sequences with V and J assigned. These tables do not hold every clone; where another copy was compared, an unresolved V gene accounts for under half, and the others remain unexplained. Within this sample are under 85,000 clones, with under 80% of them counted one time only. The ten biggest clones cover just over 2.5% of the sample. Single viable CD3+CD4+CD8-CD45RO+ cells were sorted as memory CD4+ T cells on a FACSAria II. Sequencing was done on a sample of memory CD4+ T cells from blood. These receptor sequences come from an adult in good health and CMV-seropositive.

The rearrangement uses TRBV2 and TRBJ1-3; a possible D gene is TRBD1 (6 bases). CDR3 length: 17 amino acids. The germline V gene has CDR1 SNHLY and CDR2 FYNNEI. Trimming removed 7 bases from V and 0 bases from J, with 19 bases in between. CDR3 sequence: CASKREGGGPSGNTIYF. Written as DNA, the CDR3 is TGTGCCAGCAAACGCGAGGGGGGGGGCCCCTCTGGAAACACCATATATTTT.

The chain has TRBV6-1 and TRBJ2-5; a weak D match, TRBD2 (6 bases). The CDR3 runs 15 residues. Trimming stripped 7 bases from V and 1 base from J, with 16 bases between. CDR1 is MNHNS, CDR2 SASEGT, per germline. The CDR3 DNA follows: TGTGCCAGCACCGATGGAGGGACGGCCCAAGAGACCCAGTACTTC. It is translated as CASTDGGTAQETQYF.

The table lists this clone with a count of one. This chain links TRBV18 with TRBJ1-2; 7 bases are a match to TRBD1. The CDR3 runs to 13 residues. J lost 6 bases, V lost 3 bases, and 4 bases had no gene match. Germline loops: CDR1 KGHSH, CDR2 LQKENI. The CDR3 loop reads CASSPGQADGYTF. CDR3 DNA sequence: TGTGCCAGCTCACCCGGACAGGCGGATGGCTACACCTTC.

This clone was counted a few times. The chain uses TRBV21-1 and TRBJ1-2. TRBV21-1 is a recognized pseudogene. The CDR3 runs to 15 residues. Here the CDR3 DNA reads TGTGCCAGCAGCAAAGGAAGCGGGGGGAACTATGGCTACACCTTC. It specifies CASSKGSGGNYGYTF.

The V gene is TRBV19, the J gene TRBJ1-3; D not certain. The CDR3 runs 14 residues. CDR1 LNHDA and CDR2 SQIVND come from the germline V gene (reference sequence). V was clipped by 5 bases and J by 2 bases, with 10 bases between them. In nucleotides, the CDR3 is TGTGCCAGTAGTTATGGGCAGACTGGAAACACCATATATTTT. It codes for CASSYGQTGNTIYF.

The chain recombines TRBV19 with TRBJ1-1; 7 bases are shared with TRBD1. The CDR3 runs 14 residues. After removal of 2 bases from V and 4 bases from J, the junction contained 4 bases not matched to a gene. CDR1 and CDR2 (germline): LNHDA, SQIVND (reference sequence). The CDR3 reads CASSITGVGTEAFF. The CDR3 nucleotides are TGTGCCAGTAGTATAACAGGGGTGGGCACTGAAGCTTTCTTT.

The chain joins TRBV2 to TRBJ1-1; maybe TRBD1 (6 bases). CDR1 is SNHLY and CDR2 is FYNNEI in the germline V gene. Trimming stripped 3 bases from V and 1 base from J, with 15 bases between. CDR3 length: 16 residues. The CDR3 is CASSERRGLGNTEAFF. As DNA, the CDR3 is TGTGCCAGCAGTGAGAGAAGGGGGTTAGGGAACACTGAAGCTTTCTTT.

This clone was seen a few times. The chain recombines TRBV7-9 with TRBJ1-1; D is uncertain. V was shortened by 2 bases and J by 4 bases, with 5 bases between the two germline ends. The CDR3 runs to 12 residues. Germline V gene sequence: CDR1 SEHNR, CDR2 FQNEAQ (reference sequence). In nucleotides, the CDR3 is TGTGCCAGCAGCTTAAGAGGCACTGAAGCTTTCTTT. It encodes CASSLRGTEAFF.

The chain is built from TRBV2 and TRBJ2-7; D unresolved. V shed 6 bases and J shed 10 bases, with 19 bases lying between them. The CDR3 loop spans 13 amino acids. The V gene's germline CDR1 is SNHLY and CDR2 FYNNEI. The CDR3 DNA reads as TGTGCCAGCAGCGCGGACGGCGGCCAAGCCCAGTACTTC. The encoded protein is CASSADGGQAQYF. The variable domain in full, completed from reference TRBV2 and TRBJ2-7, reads EPEVTQTPSHQVTQMGQEVILRCVPISNHLYFYWYRQILGQKVEFLVSFYNNEISEKSEIFDDQFSVERPDGSNFTLKIRSTKLEDSAMYFCASSADGGQAQYFGPGTRLTVT.